Listed below are T cell receptor beta chains from one sample, sequenced in a study of control samples from healthy donors and cancer patients. Measured with immunoSEQ multiplex PCR; TCRdb has only the in-frame clones, and not every one. The table shows about 180,000 clones, with just over 90% occurring only once. Sequencing was performed on blood. The receptors here all came from a man aged 30 to 45 in good health. CDR3s leave out the opening cysteine and the closing phenylalanine or tryptophan.

v_call cdr3_aa
TRBV19 ASSMKQGYEQY
TRBV15 ATSTEAGGPDEQF
TRBV28 ASSHWGPDTGELF
TRBV6-5 ASSSRDAYSPLH
TRBV5-4 ASSPGTGATGNTIY
TRBV28 ASSSISRLVLITDTQY
TRBV4-2 ASSQEKASGNTDTQY
TRBV10-2 ASSEEGQGYVYGYT
TRBV7-9 ASSHRPGATGTGELF
TRBV7-9 ASSFVSGAGTEAF
TRBV5-1 ASSLDLAGVGYEQY
TRBV3-1/TRBV3-2 ASSPGPLNAQETQY
TRBV5-1 ASSQPGQITEAF
TRBV11-2 ASSSNMGGISF
TRBV9 ASSSSPSTLDEQF
TRBV5-1 ASSYGSGSTYEQY
TRBV2 ASSDGSGGRQETQY
TRBV28 ASSDPGTAGEKLF
TRBV5-6 ASSFRANTGELF
TRBV19 ASRSGRDSYEQY
TRBV7-2 ASSLVAGGTYEQY
TRBV9 ASSVSSGMVETQY
TRBV19 ASSISSPTNEQY
TRBV18 ASSPPGVNEAF
TRBV24-1 ATSDPGQGPSGNTIY
TRBV2 ASSYGVGSFQETQY